This T cell receptor beta chain comes out of a study of CDR3 diversity in severe acne. Via MiXCR, TCRdb re-called the PCR reads, giving one row per CDR3 protein. The table lists over 85,000 distinct CDR3 sequences, under 60% of them singletons, with over 10% in the top ten. The sequencing input was blood. This TCR came from a male donor with acne.

Here the CDR3 reads CASIATSASYEQYF. CDR3 bases: TGTGCCAGCATCGCGACTAGCGCCTCCTACGAGCAGTACTTC. The chain employs TRBV11-2 and TRBJ2-7; 8 bases fit TRBD2. With V trimmed by 7 bases and J by 0 bases, 5 bases remained unmatched. CDR3 length equals 14 residues. Germline-derived CDR1 and CDR2 are SGHAT and FQNNGV. Filled out from reference TRBV11-2 and TRBJ2-7, the complete variable domain reads EAGVAQSPRYKIIEKRQSVAFWCNPISGHATLYWYQQILGQGPKLLIQFQNNGVVDDSQLPKDRFSAERLKGVDSTLKIQPAKLEDSAVYLCASIATSASYEQYFGPGTRLTVT.